This entry describes one T cell receptor beta chain. Reverse transcribing all isolated RNA meant expressed TCRB transcripts were sequenced. Repertoires were generated with immunoSEQ multiplex PCR, while TCRdb's copy carries only in-frame clones and drops some. The top ten clones hold around 0.02% of a sample with about 900,000 clones, 15% to 20% of them seen once. This entry comes from a study of beta chain features in type 1 diabetes. The overall study: Cell yields, gender and age were comparable in patients and healthy donors.

Trimming took 7 bases from V and 12 from J, leaving 22 bases between them. This CDR3 is built from 14 residues. CDR1 and CDR2 (germline): SNHLY, FYNNEI. This receptor was identified in a woman in her late teens or twenties in good health. The sequenced material came from naive CD4+ T cells from blood. This sequence joins TRBV2 and TRBJ2-1, with a weak D call TRBD2 (5 bases). CDR3 coding DNA: TGTGCCAGCACTAAGGGCAGTATACTAGGTTGGCAGTTCTTC. Residues: CASTKGSILGWQFF.